These 32 T cell receptor beta chains were all obtained from the same sample, sequenced in a study of PD-1 blockade in classical Hodgkin lymphoma. There was relapse after autologous stem cell transplantation in every patient, and there was variation in brentuximab vedotin exposure. The table came from immunoSEQ multiplex PCR; TCRdb's copy has only in-frame clones and leaves some out. The sample holds 40,000 to 50,000 clones, about 88% seen once. The source was peripheral blood mononuclear cells (PBMCs), collected before the second cycle of nivolumab. All receptors derive from a human donor with classical Hodgkin lymphoma.

V is TRBV5-1 and J is TRBJ2-3; a weak D match, TRBD1 (5 bases). Germline V CDR1 and CDR2: SGHRS, YFSETQ. Trimming cost V 4 bases and J 0 bases, with 12 bases left between them. The CDR3 is 15 residues long. CDR3 sequence (DNA): TGCGCCAGCAGCCTAACAGGATCTAGCACAGATACGCAGTATTTT. It specifies CASSLTGSSTDTQYF.

The CDR3 coding sequence is TGTGCCAGCAGCAAAGGACTAGCGGGAGTACCCAATGAGCAGTTCTTC. The encoded protein is CASSKGLAGVPNEQFF. The chain has TRBV7-2 and TRBJ2-1; 13 bases are a match to TRBD2. J gave up 6 bases and V 5 bases, and 7 bases lay outside the gene matches. The CDR3 sequence is 16 residues long. Germline V gene data show CDR1 as SGHTA and CDR2 as FQGNSA.

This chain links TRBV5-6 with TRBJ1-2; 10 nucleotides line up with TRBD1. V shed 3 bases and J 7 bases; nucleotides not matched to a gene: 3. The CDR3 has 13 residues. In germline, CDR1 is SGHDT, CDR2 YYEEEE. As DNA, the CDR3 is TGTGCCAGCAGCTGGGACAGGGGACCTGGCTACACCTTC. Its translation is CASSWDRGPGYTF.

The rearrangement uses TRBV5-1 and TRBJ1-1, with 7 nucleotides matching TRBD1. Germline values: CDR1 SGHRS, CDR2 YFSETQ. V was pared by 2 bases and J by 0 bases, with 4 bases of the junction left unmatched. This CDR3 is built from 15 residues. CDR3 protein: CASSFTGDMNTEAFF. DNA for the CDR3: TGCGCCAGCAGCTTTACAGGGGATATGAACACTGAAGCTTTCTTT.

The chain couples TRBV27 to TRBJ1-5, with TRBD1 matching 7 bases. The CDR3 spans 15 residues. The trim removed 3 bases at V and 0 bases at J, leaving 2 bases unmatched. The germline CDR1 and CDR2 sequences are MNHEY and SMNVEV (reference sequence). The CDR3 DNA reads as TGTGCCAGCAGTTTGGAGGGGGCTAGCAATCAGCCCCAGCATTTT. Translating it yields CASSLEGASNQPQHF.

The V gene is TRBV6-5, the J gene TRBJ2-7; D uncertain. Trimming took 6 bases from V and 2 from J, leaving 14 bases between them. CDR1 is MNHEY and CDR2 is SVGAGI in the germline V gene. The CDR3 consists of 14 residues. CDR3 DNA sequence: TGTGCCAGCAGGTCCCTAGGCGGTCCCTACGAGCAGTACTTC. Translating gives CASRSLGGPYEQYF.

V usage is TRBV5-4 and J usage is TRBJ2-7; D gene unclear. In germline, CDR1 is SGHNT, CDR2 YYREEE (reference sequence). The CDR3 has 14 residues. The V and J ends lost 5 bases and 0 bases respectively, with 12 bases between them. The CDR3 region is CASRSDPSSYEQYF. CDR3 nucleotide sequence: TGTGCCAGCAGATCGGACCCTAGCTCCTACGAGCAGTACTTC.

J is TRBJ2-7 and V is TRBV19; 10 nucleotides agree with TRBD1. The CDR3 sequence is 16 residues long. J was trimmed by 6 bases and V by 10 bases; bases with no gene match: 18. Germline V gene data show CDR1 as LNHDA and CDR2 as SQIVND (reference sequence). As DNA, the CDR3 is TGTGCCACGGGGAGTGGAACCGGGACAGGGGTAGGCGAGCAGTACTTC. It translates to CATGSGTGTGVGEQYF.

The chain is built from TRBV5-4 and TRBJ2-5; the match to TRBD1 covers 10 bases. CDR1 SGHNT and CDR2 YYREEE come from the germline V gene (reference sequence). The CDR3 sequence is 15 residues long. With V trimmed by 0 bases and J by 4 bases, 3 bases remained unmatched. The CDR3 bases are TGTGCCAGCAGCTTGGGAGGACAGGGGGGAGAGACCCAGTACTTC. This sequence encodes CASSLGGQGGETQYF.

With regard to this clone: Other DNA sequences in this sample translate to the same CDR3. In DNA form, the CDR3 reads TGTGCCAGCAGTGGTCAGCCGAACACCGGGGAGCTGTTTTTT. This gives the protein CASSGQPNTGELFF. The chain carries TRBV6-1 and TRBJ2-2, with D unresolved. This CDR3 comprises 14 residues. Germline CDR1 MNHNS, CDR2 SASEGT. Trimming pared 4 bases from V and 0 bases from J, leaving 6 bases between.

The CDR3 DNA follows: TGTGCCAGCAGCAACTCCTACCAAGAGACCCAGTACTTC. Encoded protein: CASSNSYQETQYF. This sequence joins TRBV11-3 and TRBJ2-5; D remains ambiguous. Looked up from germline, CDR1 is SGHNT and CDR2 is YENEEA. The V end lost 5 bases, the J end lost 0 bases, and 7 bases lay between the germline ends. This CDR3 has 13 amino acids.

The V and J genes are TRBV4-1 and TRBJ1-3; no clear D. Per the germline V gene, CDR1 is MGHRA and CDR2 is YSYEKL. The length of the CDR3 is 17 residues. V lost 5 bases to trimming and J lost 4 bases, with 21 bases between them. The DNA of the CDR3 is TGCGCCAGCAGCTTTAGCCGGACGCCTGGGGAAGGAAACACCATATATTTT. This encodes CASSFSRTPGEGNTIYF.

This clone has just one count. The rearrangement joins TRBV11-2 to TRBJ2-5; no firm D call. Germline-derived CDR1 and CDR2 are SGHAT and FQNNGV. The CDR3 sequence is 14 residues long. V shed 8 bases and J shed 4 bases, with 17 bases lying between them. The DNA for the CDR3 is TGTGCCAGCTCACTGTCAGGCCTACGAGAGACCCAGTACTTC. Translated: CASSLSGLRETQYF.

The chain employs TRBV7-9 and TRBJ2-2; 7 bases agree with TRBD1. The CDR3 is made up of 12 amino acids. The germline CDR1 and CDR2 sequences are SEHNR and FQNEAQ (reference sequence). V shed 5 bases, J shed 8 bases, and the junction held 2 bases outside the gene matches. This CDR3 is CASSEQGGELFF. The CDR3, as DNA: TGTGCCAGCAGCGAACAGGGGGGGGAGCTGTTTTTT.

This clone was picked up a small number of times. The rearrangement links TRBV9 to TRBJ2-1; no reliable D call. Germline V CDR1 and CDR2: SGDLS, YYNGEE. The germline V and J ends were trimmed by 5 bases and 4 bases, with 7 bases remaining between them. This CDR3 contains 12 residues. For the CDR3, the DNA is TGTGCCAGCAGTCTCGGTTACAATGAGCAGTTCTTC. It yields the protein CASSLGYNEQFF.

V gene TRBV5-1 combines with J gene TRBJ1-4, with D unclear. The germline CDR1 and CDR2 sequences are SGHRS and YFSETQ. CDR3 length equals 16 residues. With 0 bases removed from V and 4 bases from J, the gap between germline ends came to 13 bases. The CDR3 nucleotides read TGCGCCAGCAGCTTGGCCGGGAAGGTCGGTAATGAAAAACTGTTTTTT. This translates into CASSLAGKVGNEKLFF.

The CDR3 spells CATSRGDREYEQYF. CDR3 in DNA: TGTGCCACCAGCAGAGGGGACAGGGAGTACGAGCAGTACTTC. The chain has TRBV15 and TRBJ2-7; TRBD1 agrees at 9 bases. This CDR3 region has 14 residues. Trimming cost V 1 base and J 4 bases; bases outside gene matches: 2. Germline-derived CDR1 and CDR2 are LNHNV and YYDKDF (reference sequence).

This chain connects TRBV21-1 to TRBJ2-3; TRBD2 is the table's D call, not checked against the DNA. TRBV21-1 is reported as a pseudogene. This CDR3 contains 15 residues. In DNA form, the CDR3 reads TGTGCCAGCAGCAAACCGGGAGGAAGAACAGATACGCAGTATTTT. This codes for CASSKPGGRTDTQYF.

The chain employs TRBV6-1 and TRBJ2-1; 7 positions match TRBD2. The CDR3 loop spans 13 amino acids. Per germline, CDR1 MNHNS and CDR2 SASEGT. The junction had 2 bases not matched to a gene; V was cut back by 1 base and J by 8 bases. The CDR3 bases are TGTGCCAGCAGTGAAGGGGGGAGGGATGAGCAGTTCTTC. Encoded protein: CASSEGGRDEQFF.

V gene TRBV5-4 combines with J gene TRBJ1-2, with no clear D. V shed 4 bases and J shed 8 bases, with 15 bases lying between them. The CDR3 sequence is 13 residues long. Germline loops: CDR1 SGHNT, CDR2 YYREEE (reference sequence). This CDR3 is CASSLDGAAGYTF. DNA for the CDR3: TGTGCCAGCAGCCTGGACGGTGCTGCGGGCTACACCTTC.

The genes are TRBV28 and TRBJ2-2, with D perhaps TRBD1 (6 bases). The V gene's germline CDR1 is MDHEN and CDR2 SYDVKM. The CDR3 is 20 amino acids. Trimming shortened V by 2 bases and J by 4 bases, and 26 bases separated the two germline ends. Written as DNA, the CDR3 is TGTGCCAGCAGTTTACCCGACCCAGGGGAAGTCGTCGAGGGCACCGGGGAGCTGTTTTTT. It encodes CASSLPDPGEVVEGTGELFF.

The chain carries TRBV6-6 and TRBJ2-3, with 7 bases identical to TRBD1. The CDR3 runs 15 residues. Germline V gives CDR1 MNHNY, CDR2 SVGAGI (reference sequence). J lost 7 bases, V lost 4 bases, and 11 bases had no gene match. The CDR3: CASSSDRVLLNTQYF. The DNA of the CDR3 is TGTGCCAGCAGTTCAGACAGGGTTCTCCTAAATACGCAGTATTTT.

This clone was seen only once. V is TRBV5-1 and J is TRBJ2-7, with 8 bases matching TRBD2. Germline V gene lookup returns CDR1 SGHRS and CDR2 YFSETQ. The J segment lost 0 bases and the V segment lost 3 bases, leaving 8 bases of the junction unmatched. The CDR3 spans 16 residues. The CDR3 loop is CASSSPSGSSSYEQYF. CDR3 bases: TGCGCCAGCAGCTCTCCCAGCGGGAGTAGCTCCTACGAGCAGTACTTC.

About this clone itself: One end of the junction is discordant with germline, which a read error may explain. The chain recombines TRBV6-1 with TRBJ2-4, with 9 bases identical to TRBD2. Germline loops: CDR1 MNHNS, CDR2 SASEGT. CDR3 length: 14 amino acids. This CDR3 is CASSEFSASGAQDF. In DNA, the CDR3 is TGTGCCAGCAGTGAATTTTCGGCTAGCGGGGCCCAAGACTTC.

This sequence joins TRBV11-2 and TRBJ1-2; D remains unclear. CDR3 size: 16 residues. V was shortened by 4 bases and J by 6 bases, with 21 bases between the two germline ends. The germline gives CDR1 SGHAT, CDR2 FQNNGV. The CDR3: CASSSGIGPILDGYTF. The CDR3 nucleotides are TGTGCCAGCAGCTCCGGAATTGGCCCTATATTAGATGGCTACACCTTC.

The J gene is TRBJ2-7, the V gene TRBV10-3; 10 nucleotides agree with TRBD1. The CDR3 is 14 residues long. CDR1 and CDR2 from the germline V gene are ENHRY and SYGVKD. Germline trimming cut 0 bases from V and 6 bases from J; bases unmatched to any gene: 2. The CDR3 coding sequence is TGTGCCATCAGTGAGTCGACAGGGGGCTTCGAGCAGTACTTC. Translating gives CAISESTGGFEQYF.

This chain connects TRBV28 to TRBJ1-4; no firm D call. The V gene's germline CDR1 is MDHEN and CDR2 SYDVKM. This CDR3 spans 12 amino acids. Between the trimmed V and J ends, which lost 10 bases and 4 bases, there was a span of 10 bases. The CDR3 region has the DNA TGTGCCACCGAGAAATTTAATGAAAAACTGTTTTTT. Its translation is CATEKFNEKLFF.

V is TRBV19 and J is TRBJ1-5; D is possibly TRBD1 (5 bases). The CDR3 has 13 residues. Trimming took off 10 bases at V and 2 bases at J, with 12 bases between the two ends. The germline V gene encodes CDR1 LNHDA and CDR2 SQIVND (reference sequence). The chain's CDR3 is CATLQEGNQPQHF. CDR3 in DNA: TGTGCCACCCTACAGGAAGGCAATCAGCCCCAGCATTTT.

This clone has only a few counts. The J gene is TRBJ2-5, the V gene TRBV5-1; the D is unclear. CDR1 and CDR2 from the germline V gene are SGHRS and YFSETQ. V was clipped by 0 bases and J by 4 bases, with 10 bases between them. CDR3 length equals 14 residues. DNA for the CDR3: TGCGCCAGCAGCTTGGGGCAGGCGGTAGAGACCCAGTACTTC. It translates to CASSLGQAVETQYF.

The chain couples TRBV5-1 to TRBJ2-7; 12 bases align to TRBD1. V was pared by 3 bases and J by 4 bases, with 2 bases of the junction left unmatched. The CDR3 is 14 amino acids. Germline values: CDR1 SGHRS, CDR2 YFSETQ. The CDR3 DNA is TGCGCCAGCAGCTGGGGACAGGGGGCGTACGAGCAGTACTTC. Translating gives CASSWGQGAYEQYF.

V gene TRBV11-2 combines with J gene TRBJ2-6; 11 nucleotides match TRBD2. This CDR3 is built from 18 residues. The germline gives CDR1 SGHAT, CDR2 FQNNGV. The V gene end was trimmed by 1 base and the J gene end by 4 bases; junction bases not matched to a gene: 6. The CDR3 coding sequence is TGTGCCAGCAGCTTAGGTTTAGCGGGGGGGCGAGGGGCCAACGTCCTGACTTTC. Protein sequence: CASSLGLAGGRGANVLTF.

The chain recombines TRBV4-3 with TRBJ2-3; 13 bases fit TRBD2. V was pared by 4 bases and J by 0 bases, with 7 bases of the junction left unmatched. The CDR3 is made up of 18 amino acids. The germline V gene encodes CDR1 LGHNA and CDR2 YSLEER. CDR3 DNA sequence: TGCGCCAGCAGCCCCGGGACTAGCGGGGAGATTAGCACAGATACGCAGTATTTT. Translated, it gives CASSPGTSGEISTDTQYF.